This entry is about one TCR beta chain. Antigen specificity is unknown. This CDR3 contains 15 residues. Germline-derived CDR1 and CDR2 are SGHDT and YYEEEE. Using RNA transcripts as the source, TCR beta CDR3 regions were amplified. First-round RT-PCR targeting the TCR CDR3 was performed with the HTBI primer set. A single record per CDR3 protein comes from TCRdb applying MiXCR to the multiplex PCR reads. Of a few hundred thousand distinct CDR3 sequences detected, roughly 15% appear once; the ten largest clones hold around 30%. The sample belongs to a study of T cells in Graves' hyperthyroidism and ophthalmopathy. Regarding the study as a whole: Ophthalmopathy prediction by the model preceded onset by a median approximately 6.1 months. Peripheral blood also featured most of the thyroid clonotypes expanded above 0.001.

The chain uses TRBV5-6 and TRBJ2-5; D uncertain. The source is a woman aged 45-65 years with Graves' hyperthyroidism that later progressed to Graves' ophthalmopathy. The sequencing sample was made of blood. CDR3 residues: CPSAKLNGAQETQYF. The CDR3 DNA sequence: TGTCCAAGCGCTAAACTAAACGGAGCCCAAGAGACCCAGTACTTC.